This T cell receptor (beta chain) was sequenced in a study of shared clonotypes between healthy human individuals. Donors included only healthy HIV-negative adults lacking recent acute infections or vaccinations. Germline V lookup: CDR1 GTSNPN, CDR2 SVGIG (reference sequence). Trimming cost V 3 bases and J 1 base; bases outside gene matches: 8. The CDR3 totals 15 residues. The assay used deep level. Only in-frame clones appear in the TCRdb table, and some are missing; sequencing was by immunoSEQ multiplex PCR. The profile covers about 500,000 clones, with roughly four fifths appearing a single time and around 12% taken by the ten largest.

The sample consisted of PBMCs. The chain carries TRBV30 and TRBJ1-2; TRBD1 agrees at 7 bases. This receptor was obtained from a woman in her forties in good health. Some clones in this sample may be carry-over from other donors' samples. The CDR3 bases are TGTGCCTGGAGGGGGGGGACAGAAATTAACTATGGCTACACCTTC. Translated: CAWRGGTEINYGYTF.